This TCR beta chain was sequenced during a study of cytomegalovirus exposure and HLA in healthy donors. As for the study in general: The 95 to 150 validation repertoires, a later analysis reported, used the same platform as the roughly 710 first-cohort repertoires.

CDR1 and CDR2 from the germline V gene are SEHNR and FQNEAQ (reference sequence). This CDR3 spans 14 amino acids. Trimming shortened V by 1 base and J by 5 bases, and 11 bases separated the two germline ends. Study results and limitations: Associated with cytomegalovirus, according to the listing, were 170 or so TCR beta chains.

Details on this clone: Its antigen is currently unknown.

Produced via immunoSEQ multiplex PCR; TCRdb's table is partial and in-frame only. The top ten hold roughly 0.38% of the sample, which has around 250,000 clones, around 89% seen once. While the first cohort had 600 to 800 subjects, the donors belonged to the separate validation cohort of about 110 subjects. This chain uses TRBV7-9 with TRBJ1-2; possibly TRBD1 for D (6 bases). The receptor was derived from a woman between 18 and 29 years old in good health and CMV-seronegative. Material: PBMCs. CDR3 nucleotides: TGTGCCAGCAGCTTAGAGAAGGGGGTTTATGGCTACACCTTC. This translates into CASSLEKGVYGYTF.